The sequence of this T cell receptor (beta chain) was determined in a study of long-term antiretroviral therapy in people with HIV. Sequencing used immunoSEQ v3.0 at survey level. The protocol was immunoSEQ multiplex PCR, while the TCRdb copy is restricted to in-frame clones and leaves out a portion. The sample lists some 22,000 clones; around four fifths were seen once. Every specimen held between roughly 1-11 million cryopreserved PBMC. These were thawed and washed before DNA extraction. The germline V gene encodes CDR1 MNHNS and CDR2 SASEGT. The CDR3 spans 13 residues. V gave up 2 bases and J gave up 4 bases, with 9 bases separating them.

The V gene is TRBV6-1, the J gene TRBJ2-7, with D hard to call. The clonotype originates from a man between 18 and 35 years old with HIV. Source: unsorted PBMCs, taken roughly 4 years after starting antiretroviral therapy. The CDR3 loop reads CASSEFLWYEQYF. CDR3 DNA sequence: TGTGCCAGCAGTGAATTCTTGTGGTACGAGCAGTACTTC.